These 30 T cell receptor beta chains came from one sample sequenced in a study of T-cell reconstitution after alpha-beta-depleted transplantation in children. Unique molecular identifiers were built into the TCRbeta library. Using its own MiXCR run on the PCR reads, TCRdb lists one record per CDR3 protein. Of approximately 230,000 distinct CDR3 sequences in the sample, roughly a quarter are singletons; the top ten hold 4% to 5.5%. The input for sequencing was PBMCs, mostly from graft donor cells, taken 360 days after TCRalphabeta/CD19-depleted stem cell transplant. The origin of the receptors is a female patient aged 2-15 years who had a stem cell transplant for congenital amegakaryocytic thrombocytopenia, so the T cells may come from the graft donor.

The chain joins TRBV12-3 or TRBV12-4 to TRBJ1-2; 12 bases match TRBD1. J gave up 3 bases and V 6 bases, and 8 bases lay outside the gene matches. CDR3 length: 16 amino acids. CDR3 loop: CASSRGTGGPHYGYTF. CDR3 nucleotides: TGTGCCAGCAGCAGGGGGACAGGGGGCCCTCACTATGGCTACACCTTC.

The chain links TRBV27 to TRBJ2-4; 7 nucleotides agree with TRBD1. The germline gives CDR1 MNHEY, CDR2 SMNVEV (reference sequence). The CDR3 extends over 15 amino acids. V shed 4 bases and J 7 bases; nucleotides not matched to a gene: 10. The CDR3 nucleotides are TGTGCCAGCAGTTCCCGGACAGGTCTCCCTAACATTCAGTACTTC. Its protein is CASSSRTGLPNIQYF.

This clonotype was found a few times. The gene calls are TRBV12-3 or TRBV12-4 and TRBJ2-4; the D is unclear. The CDR3 length is 11 residues. V was shortened by 1 base and J by 8 bases, with 3 bases between the two germline ends. The CDR3 loop reads CASSLGDIQYF. The CDR3 nucleotides read TGTGCCAGCAGTTTAGGGGACATTCAGTACTTC.

The chain has TRBV20-1 and TRBJ1-2; the D gene is possibly TRBD1 (6 bases). Between the trimmed V and J ends, which lost 5 bases and 2 bases, there was a span of 9 bases. Per the germline V gene, CDR1 is DFQATT and CDR2 is SNEGSKA (reference sequence). The CDR3 sequence is 12 residues long. The CDR3 DNA reads TGCAGTGCTTCTGACAGGAACTATGGCTACACCTTC. Translation: CSASDRNYGYTF.

The rearrangement joins TRBV6-2 or TRBV6-3 to TRBJ2-1, with D uncertain. This CDR3 spans 13 amino acids. The germline gives CDR1 MNHEY, CDR2 SVGEGT. V lost 2 bases and J 7 bases, leaving 9 bases between the germline ends. The CDR3 spells CASSYAGMNEQFF. The CDR3 region has the DNA TGTGCCAGCAGTTACGCTGGGATGAATGAGCAGTTCTTC.

The CDR3 sequence: CASSFLGLAGADEQFF. The CDR3 DNA follows: TGTGCCAGCAGCTTTTTGGGACTAGCGGGAGCGGATGAGCAGTTCTTC. The genes are TRBV7-8 and TRBJ2-1; 14 nucleotides agree with TRBD2. Germline V gene data show CDR1 as SGHVS and CDR2 as FQNEAQ. Trimming took 3 bases from V and 8 from J; bases not matched to a gene: 6. CDR3 length: 16 amino acids.

The J gene is TRBJ2-1, the V gene TRBV2, with D hard to call. The V end lost 2 bases, the J end lost 4 bases, and 9 bases lay between the germline ends. Germline V CDR1 and CDR2: SNHLY, FYNNEI. The CDR3 runs to 14 residues. CDR3 amino acids: CASSEWVGYNEQFF. DNA of the CDR3: TGTGCCAGCAGTGAATGGGTCGGTTACAATGAGCAGTTCTTC. The full variable domain, its missing parts supplied by reference TRBV2 and TRBJ2-1, is EPEVTQTPSHQVTQMGQEVILRCVPISNHLYFYWYRQILGQKVEFLVSFYNNEISEKSEIFDDQFSVERPDGSNFTLKIRSTKLEDSAMYFCASSEWVGYNEQFFGPGTRLTVL.

This clonotype came up a few times. The V call is TRBV29-1, the J call TRBJ2-5, with no clear D. With 5 bases removed from V and 1 base from J, the gap between germline ends came to 11 bases. Germline CDR1 and CDR2: SQVTM and ANQGSEA. The CDR3 has 13 residues. The CDR3 protein is CSVYSAFQETQYF. In DNA form, the CDR3 reads TGCAGCGTTTATTCAGCTTTCCAAGAGACCCAGTACTTC.

The genes are TRBV11-1 and TRBJ2-1; 9 nucleotides agree with TRBD1. Germline V gene lookup returns CDR1 SGHAT and CDR2 FQDESV (reference sequence). The V segment lost 7 bases and the J segment 2 bases; nucleotides outside the gene matches: 21. CDR3 length: 20 residues. CDR3 nucleotide sequence: TGTGCCAGCACCTCGGGGGGACAGGGTTGGTATGGGAAACCCTACAATGAGCAGTTCTTC. It specifies CASTSGGQGWYGKPYNEQFF. The variable domain in full, completed from reference TRBV11-1 and TRBJ2-1, reads EAEVAQSPRYKITEKSQAVAFWCDPISGHATLYWYRQILGQGPELLVQFQDESVVDDSQLPKDRFSAERLKGVDSTLKIQPAELGDSAMYLCASTSGGQGWYGKPYNEQFFGPGTRLTVL.

The chain links TRBV20-1 to TRBJ2-7; a possible D gene is TRBD1 (5 bases). The V end was cut by 3 bases, the J end by 4 bases, with 13 bases between. The germline CDR1 and CDR2 sequences are DFQATT and SNEGSKA (reference sequence). This CDR3 region has 13 residues. The chain's CDR3 is CSARRIKGYEQYF. The CDR3 DNA follows: TGCAGTGCTAGGAGAATCAAGGGGTACGAGCAGTACTTC.

The rearrangement joins TRBV9 to TRBJ2-3, with 11 nucleotides matching TRBD2. The CDR3 spans 15 residues. V was pared by 3 bases and J by 6 bases, with 6 bases of the junction left unmatched. CDR1 and CDR2 (germline): SGDLS, YYNGEE. Here the CDR3 reads CASSEELAGVDTQYF. CDR3 bases: TGTGCCAGCAGCGAGGAACTAGCGGGGGTGGATACGCAGTATTTT.

This clonotype occurred a few times. This chain joins TRBV7-2 and TRBJ2-3; D tentatively fits TRBD1 or TRBD2 (5 bases each). V lost 0 bases and J 4 bases, leaving 8 bases between the germline ends. Germline V CDR1 and CDR2: SGHTA, FQGNSA. The CDR3 is 14 residues long. CDR3 nucleotides: TGTGCCAGCAGCTTAGCCCGGGGACCAGATACGCAGTATTTT. Protein: CASSLARGPDTQYF.

This clonotype was picked up many times. The CDR3 DNA reads as TGTGCCAGCAGCTTAGGGGCGGTGGTCACTATCTACGAGCAGTACTTC. Amino acid sequence: CASSLGAVVTIYEQYF. The J gene is TRBJ2-7, the V gene TRBV11-2; no firm D call. The CDR3 has 16 residues. Trimming removed 1 base at V and 3 bases at J, with 16 bases between. Germline V gene sequence: CDR1 SGHAT, CDR2 FQNNGV. The variable domain in full, completed from reference TRBV11-2 and TRBJ2-7, reads EAGVAQSPRYKIIEKRQSVAFWCNPISGHATLYWYQQILGQGPKLLIQFQNNGVVDDSQLPKDRFSAERLKGVDSTLKIQPAKLEDSAVYLCASSLGAVVTIYEQYFGPGTRLTVT.

This clonotype was detected only a few times. V usage is TRBV7-7 and J usage is TRBJ2-2, with D perhaps matching TRBD2 (6 bases). The CDR3 spans 14 residues. V lost 3 bases and J 4 bases, leaving 9 bases between the germline ends. Germline V CDR1 and CDR2: SSHAT, FNYEAQ (reference sequence). The CDR3 protein is CASSLDYPTGELFF. The DNA of the CDR3 is TGTGCCAGCAGCTTGGACTACCCCACCGGGGAGCTGTTTTTT.

The chain combines TRBV7-8 with TRBJ2-1; either TRBD1 or TRBD2 may supply D (5 bases each). The CDR3 extends over 14 amino acids. Germline assignment: CDR1 SGHVS and CDR2 FQNEAQ. V dropped 6 bases and J dropped 8 bases, with 17 bases sitting between them. CDR3 DNA sequence: TGTGCCAGCAGTTACTCGGGACCTCGCGATGAGCAGTTCTTC. It yields the protein CASSYSGPRDEQFF.

The chain has TRBV2 and TRBJ2-2; 9 nucleotides match TRBD2. Germline CDR1 and CDR2: SNHLY and FYNNEI. This CDR3 has 15 residues. Unmatched junction bases numbered 0, after V lost 3 bases and J lost 1 base. The CDR3 region has the DNA TGTGCCAGCAGTGAGACTAGCGGGAACACCGGGGAGCTGTTTTTT. This codes for CASSETSGNTGELFF.

The chain has TRBV29-1 and TRBJ1-1; TRBD1 might be the D (5 bases). This CDR3 comprises 12 residues. The germline V gene has CDR1 SQVTM and CDR2 ANQGSEA. Trimming cost V 6 bases and J 1 base, with 9 bases left between them. The CDR3 reads CSVRRGNTEAFF. In DNA form, the CDR3 reads TGCAGCGTCCGGAGGGGGAACACTGAAGCTTTCTTT.

This clonotype turned up a few times. This rearrangement joins TRBV4-1 to TRBJ2-1; TRBD2 matches at 12 bases. The CDR3 extends over 15 amino acids. Per the germline V gene, CDR1 is MGHRA and CDR2 is YSYEKL. V was clipped by 6 bases and J by 8 bases; unmatched bases: 8. CDR3 sequence reads: CASRLAGGPLDEQFF. Written as DNA, the CDR3 is TGCGCCAGCAGGCTAGCGGGGGGGCCATTGGATGAGCAGTTCTTC.

This clonotype was observed a few times. The chain recombines TRBV5-1 with TRBJ1-1; D unresolved. This CDR3 is 13 amino acids long. Trimming left V 8 bases short and J 2 bases short, with 13 bases between. Germline V CDR1 and CDR2: SGHRS, YFSETQ. The DNA for the CDR3 is TGCGCCAGTCGGACGGAATTAAACACTGAAGCTTTCTTT. Amino acid sequence: CASRTELNTEAFF.

V gene TRBV7-2 combines with J gene TRBJ2-7; 7 nucleotides line up with TRBD1. Germline CDR1 SGHTA, CDR2 FQGNSA. The CDR3 loop spans 13 amino acids. Trimming at V came to 3 bases and at J to 3 bases, leaving 2 bases not matched to a gene. The CDR3 DNA is TGTGCCAGCAGCTTCAACAGGGGCTACGAGCAGTACTTC. Translation gives CASSFNRGYEQYF.

The chain uses TRBV20-1 and TRBJ1-1, with 7 bases identical to TRBD1. The CDR3 has 15 amino acids. The V and J ends lost 7 bases and 1 base, in that order; junction bases with no gene match: 12. Germline V gene data show CDR1 as DFQATT and CDR2 as SNEGSKA (reference sequence). CDR3 sequence (DNA): TGCAGTGTCAGGTGGGAGGGGGCAGGGAACACTGAAGCTTTCTTT. Protein sequence: CSVRWEGAGNTEAFF.

On this clonotype itself: It may be a read error: a sequence one base away is much more abundant. V gene TRBV29-1 combines with J gene TRBJ1-4; weak D call: TRBD1 (6 bases). From germline, CDR1 is SQVTM and CDR2 ANQGSEA. This CDR3 is built from 13 residues. The CDR3 nucleotides are TGCAGCGTTGAAGGAGGGGGTGGGGAAAAACTGTTATTT. Protein sequence: CSVEGGGGEKLLF.

V gene TRBV5-1 combines with J gene TRBJ1-3; the D gene is possibly TRBD1 (5 bases). The CDR3 covers 15 residues. Trimming took 3 bases from V and 0 from J, leaving 10 bases between them. Germline lookup yields CDR1 SGHRS and CDR2 YFSETQ. The CDR3, as DNA: TGCGCCAGCAGCTGGGACGGGTCCTCTGGAAACACCATATATTTT. Translated: CASSWDGSSGNTIYF.

This clonotype was detected ten times or more. The chain uses TRBV4-3 and TRBJ2-4; D remains ambiguous. Germline CDR1 and CDR2: LGHNA and YSLEER. V was clipped by 0 bases and J by 9 bases, with 9 bases between them. The CDR3 runs to 13 residues. The DNA for the CDR3 is TGCGCCAGCAGCCAAGATGAACTCCGCATTCAGTACTTC. Its protein is CASSQDELRIQYF.

This clonotype was counted between two and nine times. V is TRBV20-1 and J is TRBJ2-1; 13 bases fit TRBD2. This CDR3 has 15 amino acids. The V gene end was trimmed by 7 bases and the J gene end by 3 bases; junction bases not matched to a gene: 6. In germline, CDR1 is DFQATT, CDR2 SNEGSKA (reference sequence). CDR3 loop: CSGVGTSGNYNEQFF. As DNA, the CDR3 is TGCAGTGGGGTCGGGACTAGCGGGAACTACAATGAGCAGTTCTTC.

The chain has TRBV20-1 and TRBJ2-7; tentative D call: TRBD2 (6 bases). Germline V CDR1 and CDR2: DFQATT, SNEGSKA (reference sequence). The CDR3 sequence is 14 residues long. Trimming removed 3 bases from V and 4 bases from J, with 16 bases in between. In DNA form, the CDR3 reads TGCAGTGCTAGGCTAAGCGGGTGGCTTTACGAGCAGTACTTC. It translates to CSARLSGWLYEQYF.

The CDR3 bases are TGTGCCAGCAGACAGGGGCCAGATACGCAGTATTTT. Translating gives CASRQGPDTQYF. The V call is TRBV28, the J call TRBJ2-3; 7 nucleotides align to TRBD1. Germline V lookup: CDR1 MDHEN, CDR2 SYDVKM. The CDR3 consists of 12 residues. V was clipped by 6 bases and J by 4 bases; unmatched bases: 1.

This clonotype has a handful of counts. J is TRBJ2-1 and V is TRBV9, with no clear D. V lost 1 base to trimming and J lost 1 base, with 6 bases between them. Germline values: CDR1 SGDLS, CDR2 YYNGEE. The CDR3 has 14 residues. The CDR3 is CASSVLGSYNEQFF. The CDR3 bases are TGTGCCAGCAGCGTATTGGGTTCCTACAATGAGCAGTTCTTC.

This rearrangement joins TRBV7-3 to TRBJ2-5, with D hard to call. With 2 bases removed from V and 2 bases from J, the gap between germline ends came to 6 bases. Germline CDR1 is SGHTA and CDR2 is FQGTGA. The CDR3 is 13 residues long. The CDR3: CASSLWRQETQYF. CDR3 DNA sequence: TGTGCCAGCAGCTTATGGCGACAAGAGACCCAGTACTTC.

There are a few counts of this clonotype. V is TRBV4-1 and J is TRBJ2-2; TRBD2 agrees at 10 bases. J was trimmed by 9 bases and V by 1 base; bases with no gene match: 5. CDR3 length: 15 residues. The germline V gene has CDR1 MGHRA and CDR2 YSYEKL. This CDR3 reads CASSQVSSGSWELFF. CDR3 bases: TGCGCCAGCAGCCAAGTTTCTAGCGGGAGTTGGGAGCTGTTTTTT.